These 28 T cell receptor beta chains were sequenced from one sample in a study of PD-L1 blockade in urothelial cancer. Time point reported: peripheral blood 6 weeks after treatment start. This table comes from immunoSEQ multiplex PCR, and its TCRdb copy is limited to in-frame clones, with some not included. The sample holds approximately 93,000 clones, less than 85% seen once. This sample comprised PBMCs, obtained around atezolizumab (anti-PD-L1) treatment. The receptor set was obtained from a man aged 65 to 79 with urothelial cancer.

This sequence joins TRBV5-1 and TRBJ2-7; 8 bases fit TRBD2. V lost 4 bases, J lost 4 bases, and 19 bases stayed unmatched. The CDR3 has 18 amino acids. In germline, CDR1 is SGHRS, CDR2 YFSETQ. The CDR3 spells CASSGPGQRETSGYEQYF. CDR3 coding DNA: TGCGCCAGCAGCGGACCCGGGCAGCGGGAGACATCGGGGTACGAGCAGTACTTC.

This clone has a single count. This CDR3 is CASSKDQGSNQPQHF. CDR3 bases: TGTGCCAGCAGTAAAGATCAGGGAAGCAATCAGCCCCAGCATTTT. The chain employs TRBV2 and TRBJ1-5; maybe TRBD1 (5 bases). The CDR3 length is 15 residues. Trimming removed 5 bases at V and 1 base at J, with 12 bases between. CDR1 SNHLY and CDR2 FYNNEI come from the germline V gene.

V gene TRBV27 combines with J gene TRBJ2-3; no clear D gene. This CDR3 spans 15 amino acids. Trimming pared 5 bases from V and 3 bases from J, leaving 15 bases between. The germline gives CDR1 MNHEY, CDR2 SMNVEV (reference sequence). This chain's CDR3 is CASSLQSSRTDTQYF. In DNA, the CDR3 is TGTGCCAGCAGTCTCCAATCCTCTCGGACAGATACGCAGTATTTT.

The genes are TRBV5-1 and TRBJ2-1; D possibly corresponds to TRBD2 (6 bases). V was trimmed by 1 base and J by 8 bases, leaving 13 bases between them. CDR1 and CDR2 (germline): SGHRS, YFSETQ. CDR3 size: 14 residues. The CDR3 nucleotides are TGCGCCAGCAGCTTGCAGTTACCGGGGGATGAGCAGTTCTTC. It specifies CASSLQLPGDEQFF.

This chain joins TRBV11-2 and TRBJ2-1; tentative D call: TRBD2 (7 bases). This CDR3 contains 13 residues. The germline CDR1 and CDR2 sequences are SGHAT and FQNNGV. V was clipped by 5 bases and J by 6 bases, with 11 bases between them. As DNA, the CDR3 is TGTGCCAGCAGCGGGGGAGGGGGCAATGAGCAGTTCTTC. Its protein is CASSGGGGNEQFF. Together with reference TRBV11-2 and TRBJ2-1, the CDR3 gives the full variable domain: EAGVAQSPRYKIIEKRQSVAFWCNPISGHATLYWYQQILGQGPKLLIQFQNNGVVDDSQLPKDRFSAERLKGVDSTLKIQPAKLEDSAVYLCASSGGGGNEQFFGPGTRLTVL.

CDR3 DNA: TGTGCCAGCAGCCCCCAGGACGGGACAGGGGCTAAAAATGAGCAGTTCTTC. Translating gives CASSPQDGTGAKNEQFF. The chain joins TRBV4-2 to TRBJ2-1; 10 bases align to TRBD1. The CDR3 consists of 17 residues. Germline trimming cut 4 bases from V and 7 bases from J; bases unmatched to any gene: 13. From germline, CDR1 is LGHNA and CDR2 YNFKEQ.

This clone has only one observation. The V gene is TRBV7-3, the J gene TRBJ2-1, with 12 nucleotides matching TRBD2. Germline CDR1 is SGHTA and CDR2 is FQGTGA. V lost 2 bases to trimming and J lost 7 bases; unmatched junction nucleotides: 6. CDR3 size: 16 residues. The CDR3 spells CASSLAMTSGRNEQFF. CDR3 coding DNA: TGTGCCAGCAGCTTAGCGATGACTAGCGGGAGAAATGAGCAGTTCTTC.

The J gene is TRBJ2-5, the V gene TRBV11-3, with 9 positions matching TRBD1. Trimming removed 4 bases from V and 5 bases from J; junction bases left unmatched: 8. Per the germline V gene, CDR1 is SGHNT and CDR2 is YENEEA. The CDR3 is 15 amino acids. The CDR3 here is CASSSGQGEWETQYF. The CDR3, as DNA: TGTGCCAGCAGCTCGGGACAGGGTGAATGGGAGACCCAGTACTTC.

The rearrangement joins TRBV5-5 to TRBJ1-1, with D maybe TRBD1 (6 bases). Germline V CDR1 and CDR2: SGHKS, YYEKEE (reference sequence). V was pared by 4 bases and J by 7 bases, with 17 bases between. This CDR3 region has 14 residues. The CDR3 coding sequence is TGTGCCAGCAGCGTTGGGTGGGGAGGGGGTGAAGCTTTCTTT. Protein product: CASSVGWGGGEAFF.

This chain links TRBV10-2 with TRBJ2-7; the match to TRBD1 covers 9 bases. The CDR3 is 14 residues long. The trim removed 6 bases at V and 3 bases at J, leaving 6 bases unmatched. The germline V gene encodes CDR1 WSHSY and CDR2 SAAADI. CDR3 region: CASRAGTGNYEQYF. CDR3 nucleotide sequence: TGCGCCAGCAGGGCCGGGACAGGGAACTACGAGCAGTACTTC.

In nucleotides, the CDR3 is TGTGCCAGCAGCCTTCAGGGGTTGGAGACCCAGTACTTC. The encoded protein is CASSLQGLETQYF. V usage is TRBV7-6 and J usage is TRBJ2-5, with D possibly being TRBD1 (6 bases). With 5 bases removed from V and 5 bases from J, the gap between germline ends came to 12 bases. Germline V CDR1 and CDR2: SGHVS, FNYEAQ. This CDR3 region has 13 residues.

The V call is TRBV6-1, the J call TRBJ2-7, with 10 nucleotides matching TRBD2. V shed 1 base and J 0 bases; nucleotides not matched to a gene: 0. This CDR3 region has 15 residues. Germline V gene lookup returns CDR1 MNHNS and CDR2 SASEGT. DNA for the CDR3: TGTGCCAGCAGTGAAGGACTAGCGGGCTCCTACGAGCAGTACTTC. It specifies CASSEGLAGSYEQYF.

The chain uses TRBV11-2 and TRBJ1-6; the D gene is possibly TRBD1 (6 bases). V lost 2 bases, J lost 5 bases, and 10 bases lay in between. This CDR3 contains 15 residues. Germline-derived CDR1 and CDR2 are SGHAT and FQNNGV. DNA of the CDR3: TGTGCCAGCAGCTTAAGTACAGGGAATAATTCACCCCTCCACTTT. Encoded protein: CASSLSTGNNSPLHF. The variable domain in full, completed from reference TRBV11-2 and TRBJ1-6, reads EAGVAQSPRYKIIEKRQSVAFWCNPISGHATLYWYQQILGQGPKLLIQFQNNGVVDDSQLPKDRFSAERLKGVDSTLKIQPAKLEDSAVYLCASSLSTGNNSPLHFGNGTRLTVT.

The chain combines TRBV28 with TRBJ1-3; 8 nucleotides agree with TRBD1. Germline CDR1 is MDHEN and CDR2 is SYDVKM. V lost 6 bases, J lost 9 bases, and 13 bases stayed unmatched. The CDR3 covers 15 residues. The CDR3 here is CASSRGQASRVTIYF. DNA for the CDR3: TGTGCCAGCAGCCGGGGACAGGCGTCACGAGTCACCATATATTTT.

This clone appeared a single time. The CDR3 DNA follows: TGTGCCAGCAGCCTAGCGGGAGGTGGGAACATTCAGTACTTC. As protein: CASSLAGGGNIQYF. This sequence joins TRBV5-6 and TRBJ2-4, with 11 bases aligning to TRBD2. The V and J ends lost 4 bases and 7 bases, in that order; junction bases with no gene match: 4. The CDR3 runs 14 residues. Germline lookup yields CDR1 SGHDT and CDR2 YYEEEE.

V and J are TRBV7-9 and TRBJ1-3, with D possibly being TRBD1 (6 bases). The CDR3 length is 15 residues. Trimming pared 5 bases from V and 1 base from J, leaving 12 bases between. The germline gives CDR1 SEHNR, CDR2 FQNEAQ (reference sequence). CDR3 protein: CASSPRTASGNTIYF. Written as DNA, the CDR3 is TGTGCCAGCAGCCCAAGGACAGCGTCTGGAAACACCATATATTTT.

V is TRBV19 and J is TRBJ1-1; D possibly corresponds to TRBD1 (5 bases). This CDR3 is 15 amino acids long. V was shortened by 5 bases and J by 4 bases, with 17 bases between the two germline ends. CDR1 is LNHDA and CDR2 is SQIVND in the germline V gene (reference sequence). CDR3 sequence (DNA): TGTGCCAGTAGTCCTATAGGGGAGGGGTTCACTGAAGCTTTCTTT. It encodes CASSPIGEGFTEAFF.

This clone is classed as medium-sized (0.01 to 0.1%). In DNA, the CDR3 is TGTGCCAGCAGCCGGAGGGGGGGGACCTACGAGCAGTACTTC. Protein: CASSRRGGTYEQYF. The rearrangement uses TRBV11-3 and TRBJ2-7, with a weak D call TRBD2 (7 bases). Germline V gene lookup returns CDR1 SGHNT and CDR2 YENEEA. The CDR3 runs to 14 residues. Trimming left V 5 bases short and J 2 bases short, with 13 bases between. Together with reference TRBV11-3 and TRBJ2-7, the CDR3 gives the full variable domain: EAGVVQSPRYKIIEKKQPVAFWCNPISGHNTLYWYLQNLGQGPELLIRYENEEAVDDSQLPKDRFSAERLKGVDSTLKIQPAELGDSAVYLCASSRRGGTYEQYFGPGTRLTVT.

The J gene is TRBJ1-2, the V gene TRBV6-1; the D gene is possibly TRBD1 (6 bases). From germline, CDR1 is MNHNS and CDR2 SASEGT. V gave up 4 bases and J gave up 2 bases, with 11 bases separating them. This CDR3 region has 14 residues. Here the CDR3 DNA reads TGTGCCAGCAGTGCCCAGACAGGCAACTATGGCTACACCTTC. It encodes CASSAQTGNYGYTF.

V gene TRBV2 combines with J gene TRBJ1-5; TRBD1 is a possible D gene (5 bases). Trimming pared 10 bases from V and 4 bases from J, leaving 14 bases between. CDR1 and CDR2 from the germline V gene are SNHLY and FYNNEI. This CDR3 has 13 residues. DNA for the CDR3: TGTGCCACTACCGGGGGGATTAATCAGCCCCAGCATTTT. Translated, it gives CATTGGINQPQHF.

The DNA of the CDR3 is TGTGCCAGCAGACCGGGACAGCAGACCCAGTACTTC. The encoded protein is CASRPGQQTQYF. This chain joins TRBV6-1 and TRBJ2-5; TRBD1 matches 7 bases. Trimming removed 6 bases from V and 6 bases from J; junction bases left unmatched: 4. Germline values: CDR1 MNHNS, CDR2 SASEGT. The CDR3 totals 12 residues.

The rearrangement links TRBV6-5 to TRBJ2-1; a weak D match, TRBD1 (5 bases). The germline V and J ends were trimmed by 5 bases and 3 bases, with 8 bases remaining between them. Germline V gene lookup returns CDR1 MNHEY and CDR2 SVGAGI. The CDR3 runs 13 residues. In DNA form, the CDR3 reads TGTGCCAGCAGTGCAGGGTACTACAATGAGCAGTTCTTC. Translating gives CASSAGYYNEQFF.

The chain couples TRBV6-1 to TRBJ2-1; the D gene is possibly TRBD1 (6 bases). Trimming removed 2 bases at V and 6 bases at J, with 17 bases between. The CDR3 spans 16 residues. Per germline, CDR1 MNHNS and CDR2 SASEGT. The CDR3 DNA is TGTGCCAGCAGTGAACTGGGGACACTCATGGTCAATGAGCAGTTCTTC. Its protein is CASSELGTLMVNEQFF.

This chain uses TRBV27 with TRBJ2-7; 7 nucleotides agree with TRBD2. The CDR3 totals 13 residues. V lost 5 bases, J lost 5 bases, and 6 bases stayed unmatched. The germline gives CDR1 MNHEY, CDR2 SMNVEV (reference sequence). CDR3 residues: CASSPGGFNEQYF. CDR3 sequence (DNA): TGTGCCAGCAGTCCCGGGGGGTTCAACGAGCAGTACTTC.

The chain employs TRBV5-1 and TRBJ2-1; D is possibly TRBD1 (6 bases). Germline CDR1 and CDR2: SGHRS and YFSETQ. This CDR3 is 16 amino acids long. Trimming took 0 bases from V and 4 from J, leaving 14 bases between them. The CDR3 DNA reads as TGCGCCAGCAGCTTGGCCTCCGGGACAACGTACAATGAGCAGTTCTTC. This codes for CASSLASGTTYNEQFF.

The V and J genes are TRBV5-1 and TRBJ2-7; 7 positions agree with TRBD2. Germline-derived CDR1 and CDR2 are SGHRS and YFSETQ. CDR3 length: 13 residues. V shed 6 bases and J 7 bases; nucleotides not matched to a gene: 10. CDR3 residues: CASNLTGRDEQYF. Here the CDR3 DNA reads TGCGCCAGCAACCTTACGGGGAGGGATGAGCAGTACTTC.

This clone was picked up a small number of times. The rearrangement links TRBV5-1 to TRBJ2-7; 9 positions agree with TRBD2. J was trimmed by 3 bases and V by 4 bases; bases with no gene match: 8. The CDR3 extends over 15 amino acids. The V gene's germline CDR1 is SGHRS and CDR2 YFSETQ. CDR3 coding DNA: TGCGCCAGCAGCCTTCGTAGCGGGGGATACTACGAGCAGTACTTC. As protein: CASSLRSGGYYEQYF.

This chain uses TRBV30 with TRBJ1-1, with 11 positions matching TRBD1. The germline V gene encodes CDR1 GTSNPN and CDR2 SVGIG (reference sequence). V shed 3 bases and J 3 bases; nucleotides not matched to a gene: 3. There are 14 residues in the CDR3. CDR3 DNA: TGTGCCTGGAGACGGGACAGGGGGTACACTGAAGCTTTCTTT. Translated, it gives CAWRRDRGYTEAFF. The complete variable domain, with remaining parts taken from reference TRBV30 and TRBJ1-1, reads SQTIHQWPATLVQPVGSPLSLECTVEGTSNPNLYWYRQAAGRGLQLLFYSVGIGQISSEVPQNLSASRPQDRQFILSSKKLLLSDSGFYLCAWRRDRGYTEAFFGQGTRLTVV.